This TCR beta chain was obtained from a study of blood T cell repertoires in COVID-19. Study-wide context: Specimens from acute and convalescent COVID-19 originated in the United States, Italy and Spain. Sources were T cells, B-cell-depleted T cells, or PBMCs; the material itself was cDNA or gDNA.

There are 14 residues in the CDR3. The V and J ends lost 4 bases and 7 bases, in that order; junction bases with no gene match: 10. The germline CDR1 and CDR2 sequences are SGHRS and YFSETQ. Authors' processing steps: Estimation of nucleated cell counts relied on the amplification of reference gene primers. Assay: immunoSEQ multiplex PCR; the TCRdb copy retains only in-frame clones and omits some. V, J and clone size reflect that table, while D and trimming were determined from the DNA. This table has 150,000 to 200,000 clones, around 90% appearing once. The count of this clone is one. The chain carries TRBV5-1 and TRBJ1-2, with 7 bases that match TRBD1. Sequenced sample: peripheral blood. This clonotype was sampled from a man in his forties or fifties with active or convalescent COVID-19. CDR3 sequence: CASSGTGDIGGYTF. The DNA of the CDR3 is TGCGCCAGCAGCGGAACAGGGGATATCGGTGGCTACACCTTC.